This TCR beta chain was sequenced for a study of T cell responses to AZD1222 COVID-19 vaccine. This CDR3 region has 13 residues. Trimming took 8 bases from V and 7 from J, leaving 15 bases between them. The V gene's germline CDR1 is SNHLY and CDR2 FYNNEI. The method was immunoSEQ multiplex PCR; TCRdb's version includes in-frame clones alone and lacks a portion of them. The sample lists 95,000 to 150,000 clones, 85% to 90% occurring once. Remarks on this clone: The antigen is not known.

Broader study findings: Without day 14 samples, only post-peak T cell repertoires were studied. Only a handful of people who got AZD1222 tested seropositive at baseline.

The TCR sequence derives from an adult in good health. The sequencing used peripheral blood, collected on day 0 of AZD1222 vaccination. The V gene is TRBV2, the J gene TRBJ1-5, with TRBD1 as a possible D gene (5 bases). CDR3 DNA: TGTGCCAGCGGGCCAGGGTGGGAACAGCCCCAGCATTTT. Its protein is CASGPGWEQPQHF.